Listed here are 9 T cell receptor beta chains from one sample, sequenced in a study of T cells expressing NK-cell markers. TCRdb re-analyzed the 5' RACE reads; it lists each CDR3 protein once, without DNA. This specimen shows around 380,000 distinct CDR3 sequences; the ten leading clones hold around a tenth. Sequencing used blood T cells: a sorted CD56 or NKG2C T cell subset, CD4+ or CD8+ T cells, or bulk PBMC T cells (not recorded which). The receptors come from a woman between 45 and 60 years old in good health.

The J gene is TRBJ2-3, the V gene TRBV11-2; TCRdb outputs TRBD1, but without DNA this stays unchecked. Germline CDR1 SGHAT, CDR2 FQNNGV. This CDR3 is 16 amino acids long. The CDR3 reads CASSSAGQGLTDTQYF.

CDR3 sequence: CASSLVTSGVNEQFF. The chain is built from TRBV5-1 and TRBJ2-1; lacking DNA, the TRBD2 call made by TCRdb goes unchecked. The CDR3 totals 15 residues. CDR1 SGHRS and CDR2 YFSETQ come from the germline V gene. The full variable domain, completed using reference TRBV5-1 and TRBJ2-1, is KAGVTQTPRYLIKTRGQQVTLSCSPISGHRSVSWYQQTPGQGLQFLFEYFSETQRNKGNFPGRFSGRQFSNSRSEMNVSTLELGDSALYLCASSLVTSGVNEQFFGPGTRLTVL.

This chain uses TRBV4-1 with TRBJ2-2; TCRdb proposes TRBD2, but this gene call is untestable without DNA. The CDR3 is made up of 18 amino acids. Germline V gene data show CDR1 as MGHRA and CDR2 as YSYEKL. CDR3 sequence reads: CASSQTPFTSLNTGELFF.

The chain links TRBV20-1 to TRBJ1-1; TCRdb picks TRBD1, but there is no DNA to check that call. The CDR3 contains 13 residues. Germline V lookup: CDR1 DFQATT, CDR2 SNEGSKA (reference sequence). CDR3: CSATRDGGGEAFF.

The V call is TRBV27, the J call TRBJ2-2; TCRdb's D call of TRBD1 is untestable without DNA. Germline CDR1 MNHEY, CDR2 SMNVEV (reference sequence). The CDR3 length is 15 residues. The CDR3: CASSPEGAGTGELFF.

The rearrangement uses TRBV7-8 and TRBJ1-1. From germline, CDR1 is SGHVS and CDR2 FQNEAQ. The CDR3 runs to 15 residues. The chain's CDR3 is CASSLTGRGNTEAFF. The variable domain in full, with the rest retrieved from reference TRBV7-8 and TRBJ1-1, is GAGVSQSPRYKVAKRGQDVALRCDPISGHVSLFWYQQALGQGPEFLTYFQNEAQLDKSGLPSDRFFAERPEGSVSTLKIQRTQQEDSAVYLCASSLTGRGNTEAFFGQGTRLTVV.

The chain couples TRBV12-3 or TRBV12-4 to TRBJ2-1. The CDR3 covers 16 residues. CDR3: CASSLVVWSSYNEQFF.

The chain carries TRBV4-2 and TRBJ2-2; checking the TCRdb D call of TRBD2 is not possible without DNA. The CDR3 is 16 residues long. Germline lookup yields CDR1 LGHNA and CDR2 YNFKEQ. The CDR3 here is CASSPPASGSNGELFF.

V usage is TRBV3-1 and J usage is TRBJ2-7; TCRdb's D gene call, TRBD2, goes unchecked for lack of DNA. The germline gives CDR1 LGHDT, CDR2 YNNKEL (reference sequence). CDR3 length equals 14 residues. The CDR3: CASSHEGLAGLQYF.